This T cell receptor (beta chain) derives from a study of blood T cell repertoires in COVID-19. Study processing details: Using reference gene primer amplification, nucleated cell counts were estimated. Sequencing was performed with immunoSEQ multiplex PCR; in TCRdb, only in-frame clones are kept and a portion is missing. The V and J calls and the clone size are those of that table, but D and trimming were determined from the DNA. Among around 250,000 clones listed, 88% were seen once. Germline-derived CDR1 and CDR2 are LNHDA and SQIVND (reference sequence). V was shortened by 7 bases and J by 7 bases, with 19 bases between the two germline ends. CDR3 length: 14 amino acids.

What was sequenced was PBMCs or T cells enriched from blood (not recorded which). The receptor's source is a woman aged 40 to 50 with acute COVID-19. This chain connects TRBV19 to TRBJ1-2; possibly TRBD1 for D (6 bases). In DNA, the CDR3 is TGTGCCAGTACCCCCTCGGCGGGCAGGGGTGGCTACACCTTC. Protein: CASTPSAGRGGYTF.